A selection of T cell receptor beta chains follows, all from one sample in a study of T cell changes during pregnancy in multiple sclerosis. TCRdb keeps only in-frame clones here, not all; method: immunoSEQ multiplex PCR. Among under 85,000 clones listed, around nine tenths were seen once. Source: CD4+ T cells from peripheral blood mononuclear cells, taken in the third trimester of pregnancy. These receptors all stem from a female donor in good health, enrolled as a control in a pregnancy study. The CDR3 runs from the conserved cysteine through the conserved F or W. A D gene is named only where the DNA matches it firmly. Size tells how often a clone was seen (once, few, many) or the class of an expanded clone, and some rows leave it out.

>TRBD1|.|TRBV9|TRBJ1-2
TGTGCCAGCAGCGTTCACAGGGGAGACTATGGCTACACCTTC
CASSVHRGDYGYTF
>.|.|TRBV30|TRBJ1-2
TGTGCCTGGACAGGGACAACCTATGGCTACACCTTC
CAWTGTTYGYTF
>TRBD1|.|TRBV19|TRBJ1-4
TGTGCCAGTAGTACACAGGGGGCGGGTAGTGAAAAACTGTTTTTT
CASSTQGAGSEKLFF
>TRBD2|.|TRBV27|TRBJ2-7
TGTGCCAGCAACCCCGTGGCGGGGGGGTCCTACGAGCAGTACTTC
CASNPVAGGSYEQYF
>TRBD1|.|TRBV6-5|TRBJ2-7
TGTGCCAGCAGTTACTCCGGGACAGATTACGAGCAGTACTTC
CASSYSGTDYEQYF
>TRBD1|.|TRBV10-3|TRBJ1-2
TGTGCCATTTCTGCAGGGGGCGTCTATGGCTACACCTTC
CAISAGGVYGYTF
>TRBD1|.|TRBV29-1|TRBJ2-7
TGCAGCGTTGAATTGGGACAGGGGTCCTACGAGCAGTACTTC
CSVELGQGSYEQYF
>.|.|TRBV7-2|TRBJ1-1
TGTGCCAGCAGCTTAGCAGAGGGATTGAACACTGAAGCTTTCTTT
CASSLAEGLNTEAFF
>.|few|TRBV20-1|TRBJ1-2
TGCAGTGTTGAGGGCCACTATGGCTACACCTTC
CSVEGHYGYTF
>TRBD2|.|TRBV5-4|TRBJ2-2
TGTGCCAGCAGCTTGCTAGCGGGGGGGCCGAACGACGGGGAGCTGTTTTTT
CASSLLAGGPNDGELFF